This is a list of T cell receptor beta chains from one sample in a study of cytomegalovirus exposure and HLA in healthy donors. The table came from immunoSEQ multiplex PCR; TCRdb's copy has only in-frame clones and leaves some out. The top ten clones hold 2.5% to 3.5% of a sample with around 160,000 clones, around 84% of them seen once. Material: PBMCs. The source of these receptors is a man in his forties in good health and CMV-seropositive. The conserved cysteine and the conserved F or W are not part of the CDR3 here.

>TRBV7-9|13
ASSLGQSNTGELF
>TRBV28|15
ASSSSAGTSAAGELF
>TRBV30|10
AWGAGTGELF
>TRBV5-4|15
ASSFTLAGALSYEQY
>TRBV6-5|11
ASSYSGQFEAF
>TRBV30|10
AWSWEFGEQY
>TRBV11-3|14
ASSRGQTFSYNEQF
>TRBV5-6|12
ASSSRNRWQTQY
>TRBV19|12
ASSPGQGATEAF
>TRBV29-1|14
SVTKGAGLGDYGYT
>TRBV6-1|12
ASREGRIQETQY
>TRBV5-1|13
ASSVLPGQAYEQY
>TRBV9|14
ASSPLGASYTDTQY
>TRBV2|11
ASQSTVSYEQY
>TRBV18|11
ASSPYQEDEAF
>TRBV5-5|13
ASSLDTDRYQPQH
>TRBV9|13
ASSVLTTSPYEQY
>TRBV4-2|14
ASSPAGREGSYEQY
>TRBV28|12
ASSPSGVGETQY
>TRBV6-5|12
ASSAQGPAEKLF
>TRBV28|15
ASSLLGGQVVTDTQY
>TRBV29-1|11
SVFRGGSYGYT
>TRBV5-1|15
ASSLGGQGILNTEAF